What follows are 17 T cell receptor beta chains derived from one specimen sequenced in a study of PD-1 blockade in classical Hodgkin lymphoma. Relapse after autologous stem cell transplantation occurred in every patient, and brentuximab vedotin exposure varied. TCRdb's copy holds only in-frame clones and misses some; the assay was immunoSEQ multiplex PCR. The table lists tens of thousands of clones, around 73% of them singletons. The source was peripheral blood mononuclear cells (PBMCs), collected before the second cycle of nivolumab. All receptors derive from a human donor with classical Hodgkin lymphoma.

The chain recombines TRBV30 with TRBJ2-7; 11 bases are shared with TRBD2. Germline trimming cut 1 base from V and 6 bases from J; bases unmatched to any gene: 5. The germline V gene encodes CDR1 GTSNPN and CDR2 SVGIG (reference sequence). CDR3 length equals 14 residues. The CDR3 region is CAWSETSGIGEQYF. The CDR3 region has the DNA TGTGCCTGGAGTGAGACTAGCGGGATTGGCGAGCAGTACTTC.

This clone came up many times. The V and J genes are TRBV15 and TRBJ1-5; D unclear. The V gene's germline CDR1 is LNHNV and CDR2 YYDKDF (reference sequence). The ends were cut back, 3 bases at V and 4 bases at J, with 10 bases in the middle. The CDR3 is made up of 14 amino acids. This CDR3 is CATSSYGVNQPQHF. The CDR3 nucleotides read TGTGCCACCAGCAGCTATGGTGTTAATCAGCCCCAGCATTTT.

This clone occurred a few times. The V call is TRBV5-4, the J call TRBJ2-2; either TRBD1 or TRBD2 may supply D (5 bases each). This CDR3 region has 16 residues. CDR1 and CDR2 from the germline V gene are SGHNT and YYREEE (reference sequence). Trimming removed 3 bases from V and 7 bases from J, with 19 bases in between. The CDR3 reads CASSWRRGDPFGELFF. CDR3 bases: TGTGCCAGCAGCTGGCGCCGTGGGGACCCTTTCGGGGAGCTGTTTTTT.

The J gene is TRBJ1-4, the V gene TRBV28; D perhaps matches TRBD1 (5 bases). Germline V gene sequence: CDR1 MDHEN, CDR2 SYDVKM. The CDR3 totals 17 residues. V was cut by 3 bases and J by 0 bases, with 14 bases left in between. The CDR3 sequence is CASSFLKQVPTNEKLFF. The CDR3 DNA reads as TGTGCCAGCAGTTTCCTCAAACAGGTCCCAACTAATGAAAAACTGTTTTTT.

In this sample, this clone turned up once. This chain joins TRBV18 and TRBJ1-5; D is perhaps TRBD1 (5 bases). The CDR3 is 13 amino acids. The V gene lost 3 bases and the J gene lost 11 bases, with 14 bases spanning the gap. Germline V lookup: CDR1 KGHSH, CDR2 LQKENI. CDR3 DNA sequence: TGTGCCAGCTCACCCCTGGGGGAGTCAGCCCAGCATTTT. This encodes CASSPLGESAQHF.

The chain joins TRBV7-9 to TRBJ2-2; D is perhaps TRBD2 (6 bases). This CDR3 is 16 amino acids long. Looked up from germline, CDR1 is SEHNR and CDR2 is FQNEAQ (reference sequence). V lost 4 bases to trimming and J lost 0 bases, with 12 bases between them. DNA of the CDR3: TGTGCCAGCAGCTCCTGGGGGGTAACGAACACCGGGGAGCTGTTTTTT. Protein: CASSSWGVTNTGELFF.

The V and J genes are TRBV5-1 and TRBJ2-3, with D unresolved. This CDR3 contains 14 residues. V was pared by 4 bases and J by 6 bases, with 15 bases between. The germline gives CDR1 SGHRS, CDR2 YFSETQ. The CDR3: CASSDLALGDTQYF. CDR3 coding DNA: TGCGCCAGCAGCGACTTAGCACTTGGGGATACGCAGTATTTT.

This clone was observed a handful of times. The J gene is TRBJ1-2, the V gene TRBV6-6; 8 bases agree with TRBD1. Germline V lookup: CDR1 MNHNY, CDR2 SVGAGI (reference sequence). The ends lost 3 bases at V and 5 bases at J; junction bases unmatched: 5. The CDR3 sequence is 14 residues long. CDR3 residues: CASSYGTGTYGYTF. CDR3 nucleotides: TGTGCCAGCAGTTATGGGACAGGAACGTATGGCTACACCTTC.

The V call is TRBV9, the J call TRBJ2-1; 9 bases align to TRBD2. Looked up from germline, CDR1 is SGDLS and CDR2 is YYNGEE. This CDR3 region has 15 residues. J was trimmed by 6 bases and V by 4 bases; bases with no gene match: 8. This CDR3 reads CASSWGSGRGNEQFF. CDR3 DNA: TGTGCCAGCAGCTGGGGTAGCGGGAGAGGCAATGAGCAGTTCTTC.

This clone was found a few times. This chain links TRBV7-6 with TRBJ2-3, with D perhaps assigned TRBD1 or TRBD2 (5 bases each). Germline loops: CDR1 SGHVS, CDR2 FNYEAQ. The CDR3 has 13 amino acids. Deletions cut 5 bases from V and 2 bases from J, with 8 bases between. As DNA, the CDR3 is TGTGCCAGCAGCCTCGGGACCACAGATACGCAGTATTTT. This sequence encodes CASSLGTTDTQYF.

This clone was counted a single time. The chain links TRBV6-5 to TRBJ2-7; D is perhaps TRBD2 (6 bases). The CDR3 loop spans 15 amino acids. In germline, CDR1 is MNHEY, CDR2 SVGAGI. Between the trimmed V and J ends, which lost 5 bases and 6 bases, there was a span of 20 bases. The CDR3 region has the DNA TGTGCCAGCAGTCCCCTGGCGGGGCCATATGCCGAGCAGTACTTC. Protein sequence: CASSPLAGPYAEQYF.

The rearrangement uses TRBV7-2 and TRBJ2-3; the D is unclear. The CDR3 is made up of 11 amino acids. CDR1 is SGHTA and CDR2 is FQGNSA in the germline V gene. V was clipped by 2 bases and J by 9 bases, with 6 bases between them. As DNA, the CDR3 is TGTGCCAGCAGCTTACGGTCGACGCAGTATTTT. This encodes CASSLRSTQYF.

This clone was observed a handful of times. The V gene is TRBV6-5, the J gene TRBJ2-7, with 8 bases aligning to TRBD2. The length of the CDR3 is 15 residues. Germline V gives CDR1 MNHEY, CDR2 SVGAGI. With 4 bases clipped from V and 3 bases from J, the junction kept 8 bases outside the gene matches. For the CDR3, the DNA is TGTGCCAGCAGTTCTCGGTTCGGGGGGGGCTACGAGCAGTACTTC. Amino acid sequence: CASSSRFGGGYEQYF.

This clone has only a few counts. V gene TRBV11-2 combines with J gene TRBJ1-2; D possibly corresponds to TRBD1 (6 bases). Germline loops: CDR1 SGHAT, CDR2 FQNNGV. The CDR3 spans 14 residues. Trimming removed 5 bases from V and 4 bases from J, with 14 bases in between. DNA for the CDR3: TGTGCCAGCAGCCGATCGACAGGATCCTATGGCTACACCTTC. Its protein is CASSRSTGSYGYTF.

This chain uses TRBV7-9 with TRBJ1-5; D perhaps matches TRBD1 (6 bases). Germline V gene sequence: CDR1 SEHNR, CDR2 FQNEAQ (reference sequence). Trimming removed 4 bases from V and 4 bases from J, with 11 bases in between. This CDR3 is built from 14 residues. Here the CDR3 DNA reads TGTGCCAGCAGCTCGGGGGGCTCTAATCAGCCCCAGCATTTT. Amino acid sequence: CASSSGGSNQPQHF. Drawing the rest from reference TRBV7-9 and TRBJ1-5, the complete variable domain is DTGVSQNPRHKITKRGQNVTFRCDPISEHNRLYWYRQTLGQGPEFLTYFQNEAQLEKSRLLSDRFSAERPKGSFSTLEIQRTEQGDSAMYLCASSSGGSNQPQHFGDGTRLSIL.

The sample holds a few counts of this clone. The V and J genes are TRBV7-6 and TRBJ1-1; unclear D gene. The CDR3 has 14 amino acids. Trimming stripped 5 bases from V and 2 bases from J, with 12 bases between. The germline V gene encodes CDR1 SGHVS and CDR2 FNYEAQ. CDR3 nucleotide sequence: TGTGCCAGCAGCCAGACGGCACAAAACACTGAAGCTTTCTTT. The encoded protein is CASSQTAQNTEAFF. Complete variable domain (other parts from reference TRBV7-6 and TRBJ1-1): GAGVSQSPRYKVTKRGQDVALRCDPISGHVSLYWYRQALGQGPEFLTYFNYEAQQDKSGLPNDRFSAERPEGSISTLTIQRTEQRDSAMYRCASSQTAQNTEAFFGQGTRLTVV.

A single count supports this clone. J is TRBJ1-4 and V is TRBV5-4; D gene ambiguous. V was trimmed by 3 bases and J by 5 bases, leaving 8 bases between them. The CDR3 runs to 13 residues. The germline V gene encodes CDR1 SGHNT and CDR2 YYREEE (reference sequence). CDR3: CASSWLLNEKLFF. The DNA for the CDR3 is TGTGCCAGCAGCTGGCTCCTGAATGAAAAACTGTTTTTT.